This T cell receptor beta chain was sequenced during a study of cytomegalovirus exposure and HLA in healthy donors. The wider study: The platform used for the approximately 130 validation repertoires matched that of the approximately 640 first-cohort repertoires, a later analysis reported.

Some clones are missing from TCRdb's copy, which holds only in-frame ones; the method was immunoSEQ multiplex PCR. The data show around 160,000 clones, roughly 84% seen once. CDR3 size: 13 residues. CDR1 is SGDLS, CDR2 YYNGEE, per germline. V was shortened by 2 bases and J by 2 bases, with 6 bases between the two germline ends. Sample: PBMCs. The TCR sequence derives from a man aged 25 to 40 in good health and CMV-seropositive. The V gene is TRBV9, the J gene TRBJ2-3, with unresolved D. CDR3 sequence (DNA): TGTGCCAGCAGCGTCCTAGACACAGATACGCAGTATTTT. It translates to CASSVLDTDTQYF. The variable domain in full, with the rest retrieved from reference TRBV9 and TRBJ2-3, is DSGVTQTPKHLITATGQRVTLRCSPRSGDLSVYWYQQSLDQGLQFLIQYYNGEERAKGNILERFSAQQFPDLHSELNLSSLELGDSALYFCASSVLDTDTQYFGPGTRLTVL.